This entry lists 2 T cell receptor beta chains sequenced from one sample in a study of T-cell reconstitution after alpha-beta-depleted transplantation in children. Preparation of the TCRbeta library used unique molecular identifiers. One entry per CDR3 protein results from TCRdb running MiXCR on the PCR reads. In the table there are under 750,000 distinct CDR3 sequences, 23% of which are singletons. Here the sequenced sample was PBMCs, mostly from graft donor cells, taken 360 days after TCRalphabeta/CD19-depleted stem cell transplant. These receptors were obtained from a boy in the first two years of life who had a stem cell transplant for acute myeloid leukemia, so the T cells may come from the graft donor.

This clonotype was counted only a few times. The CDR3 nucleotides are TGTGCCAGCAGTTTTGCAGGCCAGGGAGCTTTCTTT. Its protein is CASSFAGQGAFF. V is TRBV12-3 or TRBV12-4 and J is TRBJ1-1; D might be TRBD1 (5 bases). This CDR3 contains 12 residues. V was shortened by 3 bases and J by 10 bases, with 12 bases between the two germline ends.

This clonotype appeared many times. The chain links TRBV7-8 to TRBJ2-3, with 11 bases lining up with TRBD2. Looked up from germline, CDR1 is SGHVS and CDR2 is FQNEAQ. This CDR3 is built from 17 residues. V was clipped by 5 bases and J by 3 bases; unmatched bases: 10. CDR3 in amino acids: CASSGTSTSGATDTQYF. CDR3 DNA sequence: TGTGCCAGCAGCGGCACCTCGACTAGCGGGGCAACAGATACGCAGTATTTT.